The clone carrying this T cell receptor beta chain occurred a few times. This record belongs to a study of T cells after yellow fever vaccination. Between the trimmed V and J ends, which lost 1 base and 5 bases, there was a span of 15 bases. The CDR3 consists of 15 residues. The germline gives CDR1 DFQATT, CDR2 SNEGSKA (reference sequence). TCRdb recomputed calls from the 5' RACE reads with MiXCR, one row per CDR3 protein. The profile covers tens of thousands of distinct CDR3 sequences, with just under 8% appearing a single time and 41% taken by the ten largest. The chain recombines TRBV20-1 with TRBJ2-1; the D gene is possibly TRBD2 (6 bases). The sample in question was CD8+ T cells sorted from PBMCs, obtained on the day of the yellow fever booster vaccination. This clonotype originated in a man younger than 45 who received the YFV17D yellow fever vaccine. The CDR3 nucleotides read TGCAGTGCTAGAGTCCCCGGAGGGTATCACAATGAGCAGTTCTTC. Its translation: CSARVPGGYHNEQFF.